The 23 T cell receptor beta chains presented below share a single source sample, sequenced in a study of blood T cells in healthy people across ages. It was with a sample-barcoded 5' primer and a J-beta primer mix that a second PCR of about 6 to 12 cycles was run. TCRdb redid the calling of the 5' RACE reads with MiXCR, one entry per CDR3 protein. The sample holds 1.5 million to 2 million distinct CDR3 sequences, around half seen once. Sequenced: blood. The source is a woman aged 40 to 50 in good health.

The chain carries TRBV6-6 and TRBJ1-6, with unresolved D. Germline CDR1 reads MNHNY; CDR2 reads SVGAGI (reference sequence). The CDR3 is 15 amino acids. V was shortened by 6 bases and J by 5 bases, with 14 bases between the two germline ends. CDR3 loop: CASSHSESHNSPLHF. CDR3 DNA: TGTGCCAGCAGCCACTCGGAAAGTCATAATTCACCCCTCCACTTT.

This sequence joins TRBV5-1 and TRBJ2-7, with 9 bases that match TRBD1. Germline V gives CDR1 SGHRS, CDR2 YFSETQ. V was pared by 2 bases and J by 7 bases, with 4 bases of the junction left unmatched. The CDR3 loop spans 13 amino acids. The CDR3 nucleotides are TGCGCCAGCAGCTTCGCACAGGGGGCGGAGCAGTACTTC. Translating it yields CASSFAQGAEQYF. The entire variable domain, with the rest obtained from reference TRBV5-1 and TRBJ2-7, is as follows: KAGVTQTPRYLIKTRGQQVTLSCSPISGHRSVSWYQQTPGQGLQFLFEYFSETQRNKGNFPGRFSGRQFSNSRSEMNVSTLELGDSALYLCASSFAQGAEQYFGPGTRLTVT.

The chain has TRBV7-2 and TRBJ2-7, with TRBD2 matching over 11 bases. V dropped 6 bases and J dropped 2; count of bases not matched to a gene: 12. CDR1 is SGHTA, CDR2 FQGNSA, per germline. CDR3 length: 17 amino acids. As DNA, the CDR3 is TGTGCCAGCAGGCCATACCTAGCGGGGGGAATTCCCTACGAGCAGTACTTC. Protein: CASRPYLAGGIPYEQYF.

This clonotype was recorded at least ten times. The gene calls are TRBV27 and TRBJ2-1, with D possibly being TRBD2 (6 bases). The CDR3 totals 13 residues. Germline V gene lookup returns CDR1 MNHEY and CDR2 SMNVEV (reference sequence). V lost 2 bases and J 6 bases, leaving 8 bases between the germline ends. The CDR3 region is CASSLGGSNEQFF. As DNA, the CDR3 is TGTGCCAGCAGTTTAGGGGGGAGCAATGAGCAGTTCTTC.

The chain employs TRBV24-1 and TRBJ2-1, with 9 bases fitting TRBD1. J lost 7 bases, V lost 3 bases, and 6 bases had no gene match. This CDR3 has 15 residues. Germline CDR1 is KGHDR and CDR2 is SFDVKD. DNA for the CDR3: TGTGCCACCAGTGATAGGGAGGGACAGGGTAATGAGCAGTTCTTC. Protein: CATSDREGQGNEQFF.

This clonotype showed up just a few times. The chain employs TRBV7-9 and TRBJ1-2; D possibly corresponds to TRBD1 (6 bases). The germline V gene has CDR1 SEHNR and CDR2 FQNEAQ (reference sequence). The CDR3 spans 18 residues. V shed 1 base and J shed 4 bases, with 22 bases lying between them. The chain's CDR3 is CASSLGTSRGAPVYGYTF. The CDR3 DNA reads TGTGCCAGCAGCTTAGGAACCAGTCGGGGGGCGCCGGTCTATGGCTACACCTTC.

This clonotype was picked up a small number of times. The genes are TRBV28 and TRBJ2-7, with a possible D match to TRBD1 (5 bases). Trimming pared 6 bases from V and 2 bases from J, leaving 11 bases between. The CDR3 contains 13 residues. From germline, CDR1 is MDHEN and CDR2 SYDVKM. The CDR3 region has the DNA TGTGCCAGCAGGCACGCGGACACCTACGAGCAGTACTTC. Protein product: CASRHADTYEQYF. Together with reference TRBV28 and TRBJ2-7, the CDR3 gives the full variable domain: DVKVTQSSRYLVKRTGEKVFLECVQDMDHENMFWYRQDPGLGLRLIYFSYDVKMKEKGDIPEGYSVSREKKERFSLILESASTNQTSMYLCASRHADTYEQYFGPGTRLTVT.

The chain links TRBV29-1 to TRBJ1-6; perhaps TRBD1 as D (5 bases). The V end was cut by 6 bases, the J end by 7 bases, with 16 bases between. Germline loops: CDR1 SQVTM, CDR2 ANQGSEA. There are 14 residues in the CDR3. CDR3 sequence: CSVQQGTINSPLHF. The CDR3 DNA sequence: TGCAGCGTCCAGCAAGGGACGATCAATTCACCCCTCCACTTT.

V usage is TRBV4-1 and J usage is TRBJ1-5, with D tentatively TRBD1 (5 bases). V was cut by 4 bases and J by 3 bases, with 13 bases left in between. This CDR3 is 15 amino acids long. Germline CDR1 MGHRA, CDR2 YSYEKL. CDR3 nucleotides: TGCGCCAGCAGCCGAAAGACAGACTCCAATCAGCCCCAGCATTTT. It is translated as CASSRKTDSNQPQHF.

Only one count was recorded for this clonotype. V and J are TRBV15 and TRBJ2-1, with D possibly being TRBD2 (7 bases). Trimming shortened V by 0 bases and J by 7 bases, and 19 bases separated the two germline ends. The CDR3 is made up of 17 amino acids. Per germline, CDR1 LNHNV and CDR2 YYDKDF (reference sequence). DNA of the CDR3: TGTGCCACCAGCAGAGATTACGGAACGGGGGGCAAGAATGAGCAGTTCTTC. Translating it yields CATSRDYGTGGKNEQFF.

This clonotype was seen a single time. The chain has TRBV19 and TRBJ2-3; D might be TRBD2 (6 bases). Germline values: CDR1 LNHDA, CDR2 SQIVND (reference sequence). The CDR3 runs to 15 residues. V lost 6 bases to trimming and J lost 1 base, with 14 bases between them. The CDR3 DNA sequence: TGTGCCAGTAGATTCGCCGGGACTCGCACAGATACGCAGTATTTT. This encodes CASRFAGTRTDTQYF.

This chain connects TRBV9 to TRBJ1-6; D remains unclear. V was clipped by 0 bases and J by 8 bases, with 15 bases between them. The germline V gene has CDR1 SGDLS and CDR2 YYNGEE. The CDR3 extends over 16 amino acids. CDR3 DNA: TGTGCCAGCAGCGTAGGTCGGAAAGTTCCTGATTCACCCCTCCACTTT. It codes for CASSVGRKVPDSPLHF.

This clonotype was picked up one time. One junction end disagrees with the germline gene, perhaps due to a read error. The V call is TRBV2, the J call TRBJ2-1; TRBD2 is a possible D gene (7 bases). Germline loops: CDR1 SNHLY, CDR2 FYNNEI. This CDR3 region has 15 residues. The CDR3 spells CASSEQGGGYKEQFF. The CDR3 coding sequence is TGTGCCAGCAGTGAGCAAGGGGGGGGTTACAAGGAGCAGTTCTTC.

CDR3 DNA sequence: TGTGCCAGCAGCTCTACCGGCAATCAGGGGGTCCTATCACCCCTCCACTTT. Translated: CASSSTGNQGVLSPLHF. This sequence joins TRBV7-9 and TRBJ1-6, with TRBD1 matching 7 bases. CDR1 is SEHNR, CDR2 FQNEAQ, per germline (reference sequence). The CDR3 loop spans 17 amino acids. Trimming at V came to 4 bases and at J to 10 bases, leaving 16 bases not matched to a gene.

A remark on this clonotype: Its ends do not fully match the called genes, so a read error is possible. CDR3 sequence reads: CAGSLGQENIQYF. CDR3 nucleotides: TGTGCCGGCAGCCTCGGACAAGAAAACATTCAGTACTTC. The rearrangement uses TRBV11-2 and TRBJ2-4, with D possibly matching TRBD1 (5 bases). Germline V CDR1 and CDR2: SGHAT, FQNNGV. The CDR3 contains 13 residues.

The chain employs TRBV7-2 and TRBJ1-5; unclear D gene. Germline lookup yields CDR1 SGHTA and CDR2 FQGNSA. This CDR3 spans 15 amino acids. V shed 5 bases and J shed 1 base, with 12 bases lying between them. The CDR3, as DNA: TGTGCCAGCAGCCCACCCCTTGGCAGCAATCAGCCCCAGCATTTT. It specifies CASSPPLGSNQPQHF.

The CDR3 reads CASSQNPGPTNEKLFF. DNA of the CDR3: TGCGCCAGCAGCCAGAACCCGGGCCCAACTAATGAAAAACTGTTTTTT. The chain couples TRBV4-3 to TRBJ1-4; D not resolved. V gave up 3 bases and J gave up 0 bases, with 11 bases separating them. The CDR3 totals 16 residues. From germline, CDR1 is LGHNA and CDR2 YSLEER.

The J gene is TRBJ1-6, the V gene TRBV20-1, with 7 bases that match TRBD1. This CDR3 has 15 residues. V trimming: 6 bases; J trimming: 3 bases; junction bases outside the gene matches: 8. CDR1 and CDR2 from the germline V gene are DFQATT and SNEGSKA (reference sequence). CDR3 protein: CSAFGQVDYNSPLHF. Here the CDR3 DNA reads TGCAGTGCCTTTGGACAGGTCGACTATAATTCACCCCTCCACTTT.

V is TRBV6-2 or TRBV6-3 and J is TRBJ1-5, with D possibly matching TRBD1 (6 bases). V was shortened by 2 bases and J by 0 bases, with 14 bases between the two germline ends. This CDR3 spans 17 amino acids. Per germline, CDR1 MNHEY and CDR2 SVGEGT. In nucleotides, the CDR3 is TGTGCCAGCAGTTACGATCCAGGGGATTATAGCAATCAGCCCCAGCATTTT. Amino acids: CASSYDPGDYSNQPQHF.

The chain employs TRBV14 and TRBJ2-5, with 7 bases fitting TRBD2. Per germline, CDR1 SGHDN and CDR2 FVKESK. The CDR3 extends over 15 amino acids. Trimming at V came to 2 bases and at J to 5 bases, leaving 8 bases not matched to a gene. The CDR3 DNA reads TGTGCCAGCAGCCAACTTGGACTAGTGTGGGAGACCCAGTACTTC. Amino acids: CASSQLGLVWETQYF.

This clonotype was seen more than once but under ten times. The chain recombines TRBV27 with TRBJ1-5; no clear D gene. V lost 5 bases and J 5 bases, leaving 10 bases between the germline ends. The CDR3 totals 13 residues. The germline V gene encodes CDR1 MNHEY and CDR2 SMNVEV (reference sequence). The CDR3, as DNA: TGTGCCAGCAGTCCCTGGTCGGATCAGCCCCAGCATTTT. It is translated as CASSPWSDQPQHF.

This clonotype was counted a few times. The gene calls are TRBV20-1 and TRBJ2-7; D possibly corresponds to TRBD1 (5 bases). V lost 1 base to trimming and J lost 0 bases, with 13 bases between them. The CDR3 covers 15 residues. In germline, CDR1 is DFQATT, CDR2 SNEGSKA (reference sequence). CDR3 coding DNA: TGCAGTGCTAGAGGACAGCCCGCCAGCTCCTACGAGCAGTACTTC. Residues: CSARGQPASSYEQYF.

Only a few counts were recorded for this clonotype. CDR3 DNA sequence: TGTGCCAGCAGTTTAACCCGGCTGTCACCCCTCCACTTT. Translation gives CASSLTRLSPLHF. V and J are TRBV27 and TRBJ1-6; the D is unclear. The V end lost 2 bases, the J end lost 10 bases, and 9 bases lay between the germline ends. Germline CDR1 is MNHEY and CDR2 is SMNVEV (reference sequence). There are 13 residues in the CDR3.